This TCR beta chain was profiled in a study of cytomegalovirus exposure and HLA in healthy donors. The PCR ran on 60 Vbeta and 13 Jbeta primers. Produced via immunoSEQ multiplex PCR; TCRdb's table is partial and in-frame only. There are approximately 95,000 clones in the sample; 75% to 85% occur only once, and roughly 9.7% lies in the top ten. This clone was recorded only once. In germline, CDR1 is MGHRA, CDR2 YSYEKL. This CDR3 has 14 residues. Between the trimmed V and J ends, which lost 8 bases and 0 bases, there was a span of 10 bases. This chain uses TRBV4-1 with TRBJ2-2, with no clear D. The specimen was PBMCs. The receptor comes from a man aged 18 to 29 in good health and CMV-seropositive. The CDR3 reads CASQIVPNTGELFF. For the CDR3, the DNA is TGCGCCAGCCAAATAGTCCCGAACACCGGGGAGCTGTTTTTT.